This entry concerns a single T cell receptor beta chain. No antigen is known for it. Method: immunoSEQ multiplex PCR; TCRdb's copy keeps in-frame clones and lacks some. Of about 31,000 clones in the sample, approximately 80% were seen once. The data are from a study of a mutant IDH1 vaccine in newly diagnosed glioma. Time point of the sample: week 35, safety follow-up. The vaccine gave 300 ug of a 20-mer mutant IDH1 peptide subcutaneously per dose. V lost 7 bases and J lost 3, with 15 bases in between. The germline V gene has CDR1 SGHDN and CDR2 FVKESK. The CDR3 sequence is 14 residues long. This sequence joins TRBV14 and TRBJ1-2; a possible D gene is TRBD1 (5 bases). The specimen comprised PBMCs, sampled from a glioma patient whose treatment included an IDH1 peptide vaccine. The clonotype was recovered from a woman aged 40-49 years with glioma. The CDR3 coding sequence is TGTGCCAGCAAGTATGGGGACGGAGACTATGGCTACACCTTC. Protein sequence: CASKYGDGDYGYTF.